This T cell receptor (beta chain) originates from a study of siplizumab effects on memory and regulatory T cells. Sequenced by immunoSEQ multiplex PCR; TCRdb stores in-frame clones only, minus some. The table has 120,000 or so clones, 80% to 95% seen once. Study conclusions and caveats: Naive T cells were seemingly more diverse than memory cells, and major contributions to the alloresponse seemed to be made by them. A naive or memory phenotype could not be assigned to roughly 75-97% of the proliferating CD4+ or CD8+ clones. Mappable alloreactive CD4+ clones were on average 68.8% Treg-derived with siplizumab, about 26% in controls. Significant reduction of alloreactive sequences traceable to unstimulated CD4+ memory cells was observed with siplizumab.

This clone was found once. Its antigen is not identified. The sequence was obtained from a human donor in good health. Sequencing input: CD4+ T cells sorted from blood.

The CDR3 DNA reads TGTGCCAGTAGTATCCAGGGGCACTATAATTCACCCCTCCACTTT. Its protein product is CASSIQGHYNSPLHF. This sequence joins TRBV19 and TRBJ1-6; D is perhaps TRBD1 (6 bases). The CDR3 loop spans 15 amino acids. V was cut by 3 bases and J by 3 bases, with 9 bases left in between. From germline, CDR1 is LNHDA and CDR2 SQIVND (reference sequence).